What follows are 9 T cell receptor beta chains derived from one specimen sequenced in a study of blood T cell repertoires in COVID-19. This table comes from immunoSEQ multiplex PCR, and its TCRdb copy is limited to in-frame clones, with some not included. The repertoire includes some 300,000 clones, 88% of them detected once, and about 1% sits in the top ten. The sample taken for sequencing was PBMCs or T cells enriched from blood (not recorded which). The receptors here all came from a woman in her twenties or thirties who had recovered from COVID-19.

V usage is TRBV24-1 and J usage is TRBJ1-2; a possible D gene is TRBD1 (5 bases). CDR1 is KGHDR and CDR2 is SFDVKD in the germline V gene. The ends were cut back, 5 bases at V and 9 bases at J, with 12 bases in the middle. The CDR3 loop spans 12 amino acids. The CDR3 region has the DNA TGTGCCACCAGTGTTGGAGGGGTAAGCTACACCTTC. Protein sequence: CATSVGGVSYTF.

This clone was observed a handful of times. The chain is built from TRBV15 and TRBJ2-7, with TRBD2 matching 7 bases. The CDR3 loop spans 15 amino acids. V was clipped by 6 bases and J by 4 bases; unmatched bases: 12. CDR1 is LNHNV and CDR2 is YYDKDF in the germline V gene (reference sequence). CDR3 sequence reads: CATSAGVARLYEQYF. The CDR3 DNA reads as TGTGCCACCAGTGCGGGGGTCGCGCGATTATACGAGCAGTACTTC.

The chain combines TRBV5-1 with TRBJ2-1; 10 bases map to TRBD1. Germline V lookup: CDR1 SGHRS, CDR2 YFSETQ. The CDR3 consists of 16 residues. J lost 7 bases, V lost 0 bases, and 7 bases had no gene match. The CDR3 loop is CASSLGGTGDLNEQFF. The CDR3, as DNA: TGCGCCAGCAGCTTGGGAGGGACAGGGGATCTAAATGAGCAGTTCTTC.

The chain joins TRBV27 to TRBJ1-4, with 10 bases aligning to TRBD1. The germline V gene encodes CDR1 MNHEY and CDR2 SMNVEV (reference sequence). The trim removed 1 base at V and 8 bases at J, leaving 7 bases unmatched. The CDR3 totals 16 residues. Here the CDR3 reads CASSLYLGTGEEKLFF. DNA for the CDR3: TGTGCCAGCAGTTTATACCTTGGGACAGGGGAGGAAAAACTGTTTTTT.

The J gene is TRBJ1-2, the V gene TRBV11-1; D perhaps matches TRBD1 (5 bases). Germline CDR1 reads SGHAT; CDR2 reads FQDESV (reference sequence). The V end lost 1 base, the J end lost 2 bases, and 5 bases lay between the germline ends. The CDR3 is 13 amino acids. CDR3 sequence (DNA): TGTGCCAGCAGCTTAGAGGGGAACTATGGCTACACCTTC. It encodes CASSLEGNYGYTF.

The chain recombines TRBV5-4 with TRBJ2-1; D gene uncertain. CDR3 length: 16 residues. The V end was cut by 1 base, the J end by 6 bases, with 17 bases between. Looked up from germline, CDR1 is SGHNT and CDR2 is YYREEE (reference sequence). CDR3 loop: CASSLLRDWPGNEQFF. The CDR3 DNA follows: TGTGCCAGCAGCTTGTTACGCGACTGGCCCGGCAATGAGCAGTTCTTC.

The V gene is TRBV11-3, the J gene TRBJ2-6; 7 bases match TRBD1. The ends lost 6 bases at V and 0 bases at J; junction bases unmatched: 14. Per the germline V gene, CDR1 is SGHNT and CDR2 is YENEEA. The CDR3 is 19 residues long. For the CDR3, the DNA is TGTGCCAGCAGGCAAATGCCGGGACAGCTTTACTCTGGGGCCAACGTCCTGACTTTC. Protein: CASRQMPGQLYSGANVLTF.

CDR3 DNA: TGCAGCGTTGATAGGGAGGACTATGGCTACACCTTC. Its translation is CSVDREDYGYTF. The genes are TRBV29-1 and TRBJ1-2, with D uncertain. Germline-derived CDR1 and CDR2 are SQVTM and ANQGSEA. The germline V and J ends were trimmed by 3 bases and 3 bases, with 8 bases remaining between them. This CDR3 is 12 amino acids long.

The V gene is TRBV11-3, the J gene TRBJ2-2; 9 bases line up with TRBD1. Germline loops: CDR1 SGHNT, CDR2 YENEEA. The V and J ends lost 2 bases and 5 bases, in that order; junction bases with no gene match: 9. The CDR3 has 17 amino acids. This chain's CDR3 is CASSLWGGTGSTGELFF. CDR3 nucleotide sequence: TGTGCCAGCAGCTTATGGGGAGGGACAGGGTCTACCGGGGAGCTGTTTTTT.